This TCR beta chain was profiled in a study of neurological immune-mediated disorders. 5'RACE with 10-nucleotide random UMIs produced the cDNA. Via MiXCR, TCRdb re-called the 5' RACE reads, giving one row per CDR3 protein. The sample carries about 49,000 distinct CDR3 sequences, 10% recorded once. Time point here: longitudinal time-point 1 (baseline). Unsorted libraries used 2 million PBMCs kept at -80 degrees C. Study conclusions and caveats: Private repertoires in all groups were suggested by the finding that expanded clones across subjects shared no CDR3 amino acid sequences. Multiple sclerosis, the disease with the least TCR clonal expansion, fell below healthy controls, whereas HTLV-1-associated myelopathy showed the most.

This clonotype has at least ten counts. Its antigen remains unidentified. Germline values: CDR1 SEHNR, CDR2 FQNEAQ (reference sequence). V shed 7 bases and J shed 7 bases, with 16 bases lying between them. This CDR3 contains 13 residues. This clonotype was sampled from a woman aged 40 to 50 in good health. The chain couples TRBV7-9 to TRBJ1-2, with TRBD1 as a possible D gene (6 bases). Sequencing input: PBMCs. The CDR3 region is CASTRTGSAGYTF. CDR3 in DNA: TGTGCCAGCACACGTACAGGGTCCGCTGGCTACACCTTC.